The present T cell receptor (beta chain) was sequenced within a study of CD8 T cells in ankylosing spondylitis. Overall study results and limits: Ankylosing spondylitis blood appeared to carry a characteristic TCR beta motif of roughly 8 highly homologous variants.

This clonotype was found many times. Its antigen is unknown. Quantitative 5'-RACE with molecular barcodes generated TCR beta libraries. TCRdb processed the 5' RACE reads anew with MiXCR; each CDR3 protein has one entry. The data hold around 100,000 distinct CDR3 sequences, with about 9% observed a single time. Germline V gene data show CDR1 as MNHNS and CDR2 as SASEGT. Between the trimmed V and J ends, which lost 1 base and 3 bases, there was a span of 15 bases. This CDR3 has 16 residues. This clonotype was obtained from a male donor with ankylosing spondylitis. The sample comprised blood, either unsorted or a sorted T cell fraction (not recorded which). The rearrangement joins TRBV6-1 to TRBJ2-5; tentative D call: TRBD1 (5 bases). The CDR3 coding sequence is TGTGCCAGCAGTGAAGACCCCCCTAGGGGTAAAGAGACCCAGTACTTC. Protein: CASSEDPPRGKETQYF.